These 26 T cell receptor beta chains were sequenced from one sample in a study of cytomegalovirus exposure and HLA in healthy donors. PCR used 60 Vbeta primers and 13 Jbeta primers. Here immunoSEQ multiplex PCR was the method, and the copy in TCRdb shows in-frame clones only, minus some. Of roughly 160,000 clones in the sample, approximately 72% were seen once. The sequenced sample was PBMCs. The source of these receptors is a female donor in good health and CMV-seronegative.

DNA of the CDR3: TGTGCCAGCAGCTTAGACGGGAGGGCCGGCGAGCAGTTCTTC. It specifies CASSLDGRAGEQFF. The chain is built from TRBV7-6 and TRBJ2-1, with TRBD2 matching 8 bases. There are 14 residues in the CDR3. V was pared by 1 base and J by 10 bases, with 6 bases of the junction left unmatched. From germline, CDR1 is SGHVS and CDR2 FNYEAQ.

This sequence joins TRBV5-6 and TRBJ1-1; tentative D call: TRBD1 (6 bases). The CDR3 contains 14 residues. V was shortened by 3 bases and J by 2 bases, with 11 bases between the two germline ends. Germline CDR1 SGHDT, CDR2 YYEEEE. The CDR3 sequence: CASSWGTPNTEAFF. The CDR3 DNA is TGTGCCAGCAGCTGGGGGACACCAAACACTGAAGCTTTCTTT.

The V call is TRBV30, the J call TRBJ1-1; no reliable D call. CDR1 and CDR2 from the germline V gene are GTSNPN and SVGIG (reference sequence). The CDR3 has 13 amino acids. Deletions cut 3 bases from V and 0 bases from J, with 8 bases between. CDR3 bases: TGTGCCTGGAGCATGCAGTTGAACACTGAAGCTTTCTTT. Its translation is CAWSMQLNTEAFF.

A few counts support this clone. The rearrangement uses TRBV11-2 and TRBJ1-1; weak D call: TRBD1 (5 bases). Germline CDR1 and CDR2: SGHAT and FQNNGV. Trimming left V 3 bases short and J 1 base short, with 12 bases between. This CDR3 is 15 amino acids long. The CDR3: CASSLFARANTEAFF. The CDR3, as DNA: TGTGCCAGCAGCTTGTTCGCCAGGGCGAACACTGAAGCTTTCTTT.

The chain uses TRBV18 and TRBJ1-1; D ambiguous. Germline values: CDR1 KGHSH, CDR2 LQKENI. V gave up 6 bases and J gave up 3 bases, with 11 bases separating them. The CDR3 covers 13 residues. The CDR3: CASSSSDYTEAFF. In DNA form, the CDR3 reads TGTGCCAGCTCCTCGAGTGATTACACTGAAGCTTTCTTT.

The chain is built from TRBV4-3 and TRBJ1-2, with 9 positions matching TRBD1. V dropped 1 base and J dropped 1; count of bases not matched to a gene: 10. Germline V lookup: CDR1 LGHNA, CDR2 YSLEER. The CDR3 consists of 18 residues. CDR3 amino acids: CASSQVVQGGQGNYGYTF. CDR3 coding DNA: TGCGCCAGCAGCCAAGTAGTACAGGGGGGACAGGGTAACTATGGCTACACCTTC.

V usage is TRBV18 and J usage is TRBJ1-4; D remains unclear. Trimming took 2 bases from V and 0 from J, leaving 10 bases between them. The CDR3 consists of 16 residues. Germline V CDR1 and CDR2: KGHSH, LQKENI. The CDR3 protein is CASSPFYTATNEKLFF. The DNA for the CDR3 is TGTGCCAGCTCACCATTTTACACAGCAACTAATGAAAAACTGTTTTTT.

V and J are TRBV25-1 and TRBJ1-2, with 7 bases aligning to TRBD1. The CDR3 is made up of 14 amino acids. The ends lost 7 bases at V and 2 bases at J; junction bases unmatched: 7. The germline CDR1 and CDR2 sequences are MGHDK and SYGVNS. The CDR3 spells CASTMAGGNYGYTF. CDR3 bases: TGTGCCAGCACAATGGCAGGGGGGAACTATGGCTACACCTTC.

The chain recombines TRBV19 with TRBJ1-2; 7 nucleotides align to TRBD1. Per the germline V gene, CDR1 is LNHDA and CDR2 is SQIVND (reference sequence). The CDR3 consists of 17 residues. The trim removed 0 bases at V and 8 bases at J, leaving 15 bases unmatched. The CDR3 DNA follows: TGTGCCAGTAGTATAGAGAGGGGGCGGCAGGCGGCAAAAGGCTACACCTTC. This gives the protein CASSIERGRQAAKGYTF.

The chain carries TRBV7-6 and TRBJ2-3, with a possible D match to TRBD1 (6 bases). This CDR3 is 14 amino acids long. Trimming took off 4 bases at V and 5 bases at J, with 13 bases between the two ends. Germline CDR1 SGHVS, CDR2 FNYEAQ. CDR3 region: CASSSQGGGDTQYF. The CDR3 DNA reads TGTGCCAGCAGCTCCCAAGGGGGTGGAGATACGCAGTATTTT. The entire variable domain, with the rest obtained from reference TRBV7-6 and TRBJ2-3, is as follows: GAGVSQSPRYKVTKRGQDVALRCDPISGHVSLYWYRQALGQGPEFLTYFNYEAQQDKSGLPNDRFSAERPEGSISTLTIQRTEQRDSAMYRCASSSQGGGDTQYFGPGTRLTVL.

CDR3 loop: CASSVGTSGFEEQFF. CDR3 DNA sequence: TGTGCCAGCAGCGTCGGGACTAGCGGGTTTGAGGAGCAGTTCTTC. This chain connects TRBV7-9 to TRBJ2-1; 12 positions match TRBD2. This CDR3 has 15 residues. The V and J ends lost 5 bases and 10 bases, in that order; junction bases with no gene match: 9. CDR1 and CDR2 from the germline V gene are SEHNR and FQNEAQ (reference sequence).

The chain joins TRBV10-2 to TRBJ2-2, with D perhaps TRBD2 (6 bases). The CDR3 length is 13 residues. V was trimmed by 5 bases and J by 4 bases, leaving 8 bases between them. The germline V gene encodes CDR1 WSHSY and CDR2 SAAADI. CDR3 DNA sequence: TGCGCCAGCAGTTCAGCGGGCACCGGGGAGCTGTTTTTT. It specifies CASSSAGTGELFF.

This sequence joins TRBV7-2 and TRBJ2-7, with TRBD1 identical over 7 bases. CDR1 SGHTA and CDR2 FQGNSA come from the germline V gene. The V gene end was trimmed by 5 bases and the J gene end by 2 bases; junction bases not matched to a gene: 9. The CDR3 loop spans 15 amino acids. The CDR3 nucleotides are TGTGCCAGCAGCCTAGGGCGACAGGGCCCCTACGAGCAGTACTTC. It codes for CASSLGRQGPYEQYF.

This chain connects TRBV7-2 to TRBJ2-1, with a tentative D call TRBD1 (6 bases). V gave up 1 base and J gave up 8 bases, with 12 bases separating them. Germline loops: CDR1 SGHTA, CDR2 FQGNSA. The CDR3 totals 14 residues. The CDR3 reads CASSLGGQGDEQFF. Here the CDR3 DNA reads TGTGCCAGCAGCTTAGGGGGGCAGGGAGATGAGCAGTTCTTC.

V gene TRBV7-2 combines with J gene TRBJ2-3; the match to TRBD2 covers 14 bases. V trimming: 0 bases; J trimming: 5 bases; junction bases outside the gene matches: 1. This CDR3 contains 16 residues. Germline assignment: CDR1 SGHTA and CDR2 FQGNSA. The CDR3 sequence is CASSLAGTSGGDTQYF. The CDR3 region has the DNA TGTGCCAGCAGCTTAGCTGGGACTAGCGGGGGAGATACGCAGTATTTT.

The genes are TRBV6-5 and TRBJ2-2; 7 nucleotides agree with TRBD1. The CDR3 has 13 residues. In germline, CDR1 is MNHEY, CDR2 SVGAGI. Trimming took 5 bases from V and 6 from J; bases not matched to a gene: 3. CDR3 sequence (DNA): TGTGCCAGCAGTCAGGGGGTGGCCGGGGAGCTGTTTTTT. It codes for CASSQGVAGELFF.

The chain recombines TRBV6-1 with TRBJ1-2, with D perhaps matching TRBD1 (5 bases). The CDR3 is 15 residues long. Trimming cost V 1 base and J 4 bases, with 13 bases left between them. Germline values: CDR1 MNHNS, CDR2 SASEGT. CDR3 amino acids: CASSEEGWSLYGYTF. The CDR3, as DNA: TGTGCCAGCAGTGAAGAGGGGTGGTCGCTCTATGGCTACACCTTC.

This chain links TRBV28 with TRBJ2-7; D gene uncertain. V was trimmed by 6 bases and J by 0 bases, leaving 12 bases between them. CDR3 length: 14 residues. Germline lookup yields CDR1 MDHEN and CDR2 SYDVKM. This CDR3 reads CASSLLTASYEQYF. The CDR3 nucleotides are TGTGCCAGCAGCCTTCTTACAGCCTCCTACGAGCAGTACTTC.

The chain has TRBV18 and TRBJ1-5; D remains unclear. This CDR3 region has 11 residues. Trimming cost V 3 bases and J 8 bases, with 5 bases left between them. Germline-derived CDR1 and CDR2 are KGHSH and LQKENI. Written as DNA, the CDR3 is TGTGCCAGCTCACCCCCGGAGCCCCAGCATTTT. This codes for CASSPPEPQHF. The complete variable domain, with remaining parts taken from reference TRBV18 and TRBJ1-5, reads NAGVMQNPRHLVRRRGQEARLRCSPMKGHSHVYWYRQLPEEGLKFMVYLQKENIIDESGMPKERFSAEFPKEGPSILRIQQVVRGDSAAYFCASSPPEPQHFGDGTRLSIL.

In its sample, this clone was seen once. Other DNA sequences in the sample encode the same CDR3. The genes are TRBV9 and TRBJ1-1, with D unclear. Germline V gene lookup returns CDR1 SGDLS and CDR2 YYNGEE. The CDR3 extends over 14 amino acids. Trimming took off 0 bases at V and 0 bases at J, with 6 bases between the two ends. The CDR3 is CASSVAGVNTEAFF. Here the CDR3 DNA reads TGTGCCAGCAGCGTAGCTGGAGTGAACACTGAAGCTTTCTTT.

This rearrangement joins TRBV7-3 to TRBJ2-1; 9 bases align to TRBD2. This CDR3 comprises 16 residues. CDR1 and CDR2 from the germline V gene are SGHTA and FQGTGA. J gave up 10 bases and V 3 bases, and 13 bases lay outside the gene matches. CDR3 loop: CASSFSGLAGTREQFF. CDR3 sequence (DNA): TGTGCCAGCAGCTTTTCGGGGCTAGCGGGAACAAGGGAGCAGTTCTTC.

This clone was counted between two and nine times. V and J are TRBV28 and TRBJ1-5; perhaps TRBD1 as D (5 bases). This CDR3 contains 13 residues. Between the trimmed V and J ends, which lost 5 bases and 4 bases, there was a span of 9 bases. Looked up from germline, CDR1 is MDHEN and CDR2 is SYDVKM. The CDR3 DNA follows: TGTGCCAGCAGTGTGCACAGGAATCAGCCCCAGCATTTT. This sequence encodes CASSVHRNQPQHF.

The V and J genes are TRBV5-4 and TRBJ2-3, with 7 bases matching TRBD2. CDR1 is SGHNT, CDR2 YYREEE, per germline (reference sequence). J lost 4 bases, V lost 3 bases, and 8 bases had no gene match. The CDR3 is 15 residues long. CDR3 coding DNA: TGTGCCAGCAGCTCTGGGGGGAGGGCCGCAGATACGCAGTATTTT. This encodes CASSSGGRAADTQYF.

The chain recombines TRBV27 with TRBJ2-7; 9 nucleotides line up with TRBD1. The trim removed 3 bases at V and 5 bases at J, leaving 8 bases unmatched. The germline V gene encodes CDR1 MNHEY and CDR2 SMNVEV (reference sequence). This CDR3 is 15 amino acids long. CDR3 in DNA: TGTGCCAGCAGTTTTTTGGGACAGGGTAGCAACGAGCAGTACTTC. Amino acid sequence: CASSFLGQGSNEQYF.

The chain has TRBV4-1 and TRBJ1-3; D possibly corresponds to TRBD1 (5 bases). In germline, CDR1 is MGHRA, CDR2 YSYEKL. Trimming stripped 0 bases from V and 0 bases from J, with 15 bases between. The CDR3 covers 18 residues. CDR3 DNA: TGCGCCAGCAGCCAAGAAAGTGGGGCAGGGCTCTCTGGAAACACCATATATTTT. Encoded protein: CASSQESGAGLSGNTIYF.

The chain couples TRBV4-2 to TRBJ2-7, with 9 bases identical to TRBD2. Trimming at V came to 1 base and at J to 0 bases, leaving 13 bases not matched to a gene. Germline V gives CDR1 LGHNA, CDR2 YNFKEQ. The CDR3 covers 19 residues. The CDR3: CASSQVASGAPGNSYEQYF. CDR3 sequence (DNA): TGTGCCAGCAGCCAAGTGGCTAGCGGGGCCCCAGGGAACTCCTACGAGCAGTACTTC.